The T cell receptor beta chain under discussion was sequenced for a study of cytomegalovirus exposure and HLA in healthy donors. Turning to the study itself: A prior analysis found 95 million to 140 million unique TCR beta sequences from 170 million or so T cells.

Regarding this clone: Its antigen is still unknown.

General study findings and limits: A later analysis appeared to link common viral pathogens to several of the most significant clusters. In a later analysis, a missense DCLRE1C variant was linked to TCR beta V- and J-gene trimming.

The CDR3 is 16 amino acids. The V and J ends lost 2 bases and 5 bases, in that order; junction bases with no gene match: 10. The germline V gene has CDR1 LNHDA and CDR2 SQIVND (reference sequence). The study ran its PCR with 60 Vbeta and 13 Jbeta primers. Repertoires were generated with immunoSEQ multiplex PCR, while TCRdb's copy carries only in-frame clones and drops some. The sample has 200,000 to 250,000 clones, approximately 85% seen once; the top ten hold 2.5% to 3%. The sequence was obtained from a woman in her forties in good health and CMV-seronegative. Sequenced input: PBMCs. V and J are TRBV19 and TRBJ2-3; 7 bases match TRBD2. CDR3 loop: CASSITAYRGEDTQYF. The CDR3 DNA reads TGTGCCAGTAGTATAACGGCATACCGGGGGGAAGATACGCAGTATTTT.